The 10 T cell receptor beta chains listed next were all sequenced from one sample in a study of blood T cell repertoires in COVID-19. Libraries were prepared by immunoSEQ multiplex PCR; TCRdb keeps only in-frame clonotypes and omits some of them. The data hold 200,000 to 250,000 clones, with approximately 81% observed a single time. The sequencing input was peripheral blood. The receptors shown here come from a woman older than 75 with active or convalescent COVID-19.

The genes are TRBV29-1 and TRBJ1-4; TRBD1 agrees at 7 bases. The germline V gene encodes CDR1 SQVTM and CDR2 ANQGSEA. V lost 5 bases and J lost 7; bases outside the gene matches: 7. This CDR3 contains 13 residues. CDR3 sequence: CSVLLQGGEKLFF. CDR3 nucleotide sequence: TGCAGCGTTCTCCTGCAGGGGGGTGAAAAACTGTTTTTT.

CDR3 DNA sequence: TGTGCCAGTAGGCAGGGACAGGGGCTCAATTCACCCCTCCACTTT. As protein: CASRQGQGLNSPLHF. The chain is built from TRBV19 and TRBJ1-6; 10 positions match TRBD1. Trimming removed 6 bases from V and 7 bases from J; junction bases left unmatched: 6. CDR3 length: 15 amino acids. Germline CDR1 LNHDA, CDR2 SQIVND (reference sequence).

The V gene is TRBV5-3, the J gene TRBJ1-2, with D possibly being TRBD1 (6 bases). TRBV5-3 is flagged as an ORF with uncertain function. This CDR3 has 16 amino acids. Trimming removed 3 bases from V and 3 bases from J, with 18 bases in between. For the CDR3, the DNA is TGTGCCAGAAGCTCCACCCCACAGGGAAGCTACTATGGCTACACCTTC. Protein: CARSSTPQGSYYGYTF.

This clone was observed a single time. The chain links TRBV5-6 to TRBJ2-6; D not certain. Trimming took 0 bases from V and 7 from J, leaving 5 bases between them. CDR3 size: 13 residues. Germline lookup yields CDR1 SGHDT and CDR2 YYEEEE. CDR3 amino acids: CASSLVKANVLTF. CDR3 sequence (DNA): TGTGCCAGCAGCTTGGTAAAAGCCAACGTCCTGACTTTC. The whole variable domain, remainder taken from reference TRBV5-6 and TRBJ2-6, is DAGVTQSPTHLIKTRGQQVTLRCSPKSGHDTVSWYQQALGQGPQFIFQYYEEEERQRGNFPDRFSGHQFPNYSSELNVNALLLGDSALYLCASSLVKANVLTFGAGSRLTVL.

The chain couples TRBV7-2 to TRBJ2-7; D is uncertain. The V gene lost 1 base and the J gene lost 3 bases, with 13 bases spanning the gap. Germline CDR1 reads SGHTA; CDR2 reads FQGNSA. This CDR3 has 15 amino acids. The CDR3 region has the DNA TGTGCCAGCAGCTTAGACTCGTCCTCACTCTACGAGCAGTACTTC. It translates to CASSLDSSSLYEQYF.

This clone appeared a single time. This sequence joins TRBV7-2 and TRBJ2-5; 12 bases are a match to TRBD2. Germline loops: CDR1 SGHTA, CDR2 FQGNSA. The CDR3 loop spans 16 amino acids. J lost 2 bases, V lost 5 bases, and 6 bases had no gene match. CDR3 coding DNA: TGTGCCAGCAGCCCGCGACTAGCGGGAGCGCAAGAGACCCAGTACTTC. Translated: CASSPRLAGAQETQYF.

This CDR3 is CASSPRGDPYEQYF. The CDR3 DNA sequence: TGTGCCAGCAGCCCCAGGGGCGATCCCTACGAGCAGTACTTC. The chain uses TRBV9 and TRBJ2-7, with D perhaps matching TRBD1 (6 bases). The germline V gene has CDR1 SGDLS and CDR2 YYNGEE. Trimming removed 4 bases from V and 2 bases from J, with 13 bases in between. The CDR3 runs to 14 residues.

The V gene is TRBV7-9, the J gene TRBJ1-5, with D possibly being TRBD1 (6 bases). CDR1 and CDR2 from the germline V gene are SEHNR and FQNEAQ (reference sequence). The V and J ends lost 4 bases and 0 bases respectively, with 10 bases between them. The CDR3 loop spans 15 amino acids. The CDR3 region is CASSSTTGSNQPQHF. The CDR3 nucleotides read TGTGCCAGCAGCTCAACGACAGGTAGCAATCAGCCCCAGCATTTT. Full variable domain (remainder filled in from reference TRBV7-9 and TRBJ1-5): DTGVSQNPRHKITKRGQNVTFRCDPISEHNRLYWYRQTLGQGPEFLTYFQNEAQLEKSRLLSDRFSAERPKGSFSTLEIQRTEQGDSAMYLCASSSTTGSNQPQHFGDGTRLSIL.

This CDR3 is CASSQDQGRKTQYF. For the CDR3, the DNA is TGTGCCAGCAGCCAAGATCAGGGTCGGAAGACCCAGTACTTC. J is TRBJ2-5 and V is TRBV3-1 (or the pseudogene TRBV3-2); a possible D gene is TRBD1 (5 bases). Per germline, CDR1 LGHDT and CDR2 YNNKEL (reference sequence). This CDR3 spans 14 amino acids. V lost 0 bases and J 6 bases, leaving 11 bases between the germline ends.

The V gene is TRBV18, the J gene TRBJ2-3; TRBD2 matches 16 bases. The trim removed 3 bases at V and 3 bases at J, leaving 0 bases unmatched. This CDR3 has 16 amino acids. CDR1 and CDR2 from the germline V gene are KGHSH and LQKENI. CDR3 sequence (DNA): TGTGCCAGCTCACCGGGACTAGCGGGGGGGACAGATACGCAGTATTTT. Protein: CASSPGLAGGTDTQYF. The full variable domain, its missing parts supplied by reference TRBV18 and TRBJ2-3, is NAGVMQNPRHLVRRRGQEARLRCSPMKGHSHVYWYRQLPEEGLKFMVYLQKENIIDESGMPKERFSAEFPKEGPSILRIQQVVRGDSAAYFCASSPGLAGGTDTQYFGPGTRLTVL.